This T cell receptor (beta chain) was captured by sequencing in a study of cytomegalovirus exposure and HLA in healthy donors. About this clone: Its antigen is unknown.

CDR3 length equals 18 residues. V lost 7 bases to trimming and J lost 2 bases; unmatched junction nucleotides: 14. Germline lookup yields CDR1 LNHDA and CDR2 SQIVND (reference sequence). Use of 60 Vbeta and 13 Jbeta primers characterized the PCR. The protocol was immunoSEQ multiplex PCR, while the TCRdb copy is restricted to in-frame clones and leaves out a portion. The table lists more than 85,000 clones, around 80% of them singletons. Overall study results and limits: Of the V segments, some could not be distinguished, including TRBV6-2 and TRBV6-3, and were excluded. In a later analysis, HLA-associated beta chains showed higher expansion and lower generation probabilities than comparable chains. For cytomegalovirus status, the classifier reportedly gave diagnoses with high specificity and sensitivity. Three chains linked to CMV were shown in vitro to be specific for CMV antigens.

The gene calls are TRBV19 and TRBJ2-6; 7 bases are a match to TRBD2. This receptor was taken from a male donor in good health and CMV-seronegative. Material: PBMCs. This CDR3 is CASTDSGGVIAGANVLTF. DNA for the CDR3: TGTGCCAGTACCGACTCTGGGGGGGTAATCGCTGGGGCCAACGTCCTGACTTTC.